The present entry profiles one TCR beta chain with its context. Its antigen is not identified. This entry belongs to a study of T cell responses to AZD1222 COVID-19 vaccine. In the study overall: Pooling was applied to second doses at about 4 or about 12 weeks.

The method was immunoSEQ multiplex PCR; TCRdb's version includes in-frame clones alone and lacks a portion of them. The repertoire includes about 110,000 clones, around 90% of them detected once, and under 7% sits in the top ten. Study-wide results and limits: Unmutated regions of variants are reportedly targeted by nearly half of spike-specific TCRs. Seropositive at baseline were only a handful of AZD1222 recipients. There were mostly white British donors and more females than males, and clonal diversity was possibly underestimated.

J lost 6 bases, V lost 5 bases, and 5 bases had no gene match. Germline-derived CDR1 and CDR2 are MNHEY and SVGAGI. This CDR3 is 14 amino acids long. Specimen: peripheral blood, collected on day 0 of AZD1222 vaccination. The chain combines TRBV6-5 with TRBJ1-5; the match to TRBD1 covers 9 bases. The sequence was obtained from an adult in good health. The CDR3 nucleotides are TGTGCCAGCAGTCGGACAGGGGCGGCTCAGCCCCAGCATTTT. It yields the protein CASSRTGAAQPQHF.